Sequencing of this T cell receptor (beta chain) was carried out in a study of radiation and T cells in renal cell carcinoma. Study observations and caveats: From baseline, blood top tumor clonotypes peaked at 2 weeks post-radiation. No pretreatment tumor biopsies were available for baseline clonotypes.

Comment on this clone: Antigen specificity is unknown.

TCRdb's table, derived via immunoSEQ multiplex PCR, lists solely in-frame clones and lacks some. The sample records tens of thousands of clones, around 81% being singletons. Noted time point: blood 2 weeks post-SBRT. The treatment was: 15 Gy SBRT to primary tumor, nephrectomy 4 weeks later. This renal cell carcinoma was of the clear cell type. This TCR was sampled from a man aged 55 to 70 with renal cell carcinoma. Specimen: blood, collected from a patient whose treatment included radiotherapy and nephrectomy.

CDR3 bases: TGCGCCAGCAGCTTGGGGGACAGGGGGAAAGGAAACACCATATATTTT. Translating gives CASSLGDRGKGNTIYF. The chain employs TRBV5-1 and TRBJ1-3; 11 nucleotides line up with TRBD1. The CDR3 covers 16 residues. Germline CDR1 SGHRS, CDR2 YFSETQ. V dropped 0 bases and J dropped 4; count of bases not matched to a gene: 3.